A single count supports the clone carrying this T cell receptor beta chain. In the authors' workflow: By means of reference gene primer amplification, nucleated cell counts were estimated. The assay was immunoSEQ multiplex PCR, and TCRdb's table has in-frame clones only and misses some. Clone size and V and J calls were adopted from that table, with D and trimming inferred from the DNA. The sample carries 250,000 to 300,000 clones, about 85% recorded once. CDR3 length equals 14 residues. The germline gives CDR1 SGHKS, CDR2 YYEKEE (reference sequence). V lost 0 bases and J 5 bases, leaving 11 bases between the germline ends. The sample belongs to a study of blood T cell repertoires in COVID-19. Study summary: Whether acute or convalescent, the COVID-19 samples came from the United States, Italy and Spain.

This receptor was taken from a man in his 60s with acute or convalescent COVID-19. This rearrangement joins TRBV5-5 to TRBJ1-1; perhaps TRBD1 as D (5 bases). The sequencing input was peripheral blood. CDR3 in DNA: TGTGCCAGCAGCTTGGGGACGGGGGGGACTGAAGCTTTCTTT. It codes for CASSLGTGGTEAFF.